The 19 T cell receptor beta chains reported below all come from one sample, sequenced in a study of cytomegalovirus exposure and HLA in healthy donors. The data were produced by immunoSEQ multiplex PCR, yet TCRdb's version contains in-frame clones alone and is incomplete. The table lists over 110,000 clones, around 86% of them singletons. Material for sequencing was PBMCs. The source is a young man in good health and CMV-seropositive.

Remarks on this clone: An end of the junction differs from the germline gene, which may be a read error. CDR3 amino acids: CASRPGTSGRAGFYEQYF. The CDR3 DNA reads TGTGCCAGTAGACCCGGGACTAGCGGGAGGGCCGGGTTCTACGAACAGTACTTC. The V and J genes are TRBV19 and TRBJ2-7, with TRBD2 identical over 16 bases. CDR3 size: 18 residues. Germline CDR1 reads LNHDA; CDR2 reads SQIVND (reference sequence).

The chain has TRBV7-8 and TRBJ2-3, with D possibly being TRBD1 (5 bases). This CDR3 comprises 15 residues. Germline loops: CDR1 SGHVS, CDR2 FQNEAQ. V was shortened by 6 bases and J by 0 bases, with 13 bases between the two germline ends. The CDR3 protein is CASRPAPGSTDTQYF. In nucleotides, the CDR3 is TGTGCCAGCAGACCAGCGCCAGGGAGCACAGATACGCAGTATTTT.

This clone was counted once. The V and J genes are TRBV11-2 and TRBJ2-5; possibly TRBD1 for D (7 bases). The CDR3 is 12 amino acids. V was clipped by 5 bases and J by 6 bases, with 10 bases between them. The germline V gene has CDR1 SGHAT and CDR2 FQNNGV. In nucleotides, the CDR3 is TGTGCCAGCAGCCCAGGGGGGAAGACCCAGTACTTC. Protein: CASSPGGKTQYF. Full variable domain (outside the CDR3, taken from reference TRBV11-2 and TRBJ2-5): EAGVAQSPRYKIIEKRQSVAFWCNPISGHATLYWYQQILGQGPKLLIQFQNNGVVDDSQLPKDRFSAERLKGVDSTLKIQPAKLEDSAVYLCASSPGGKTQYFGPGTRLLVL.

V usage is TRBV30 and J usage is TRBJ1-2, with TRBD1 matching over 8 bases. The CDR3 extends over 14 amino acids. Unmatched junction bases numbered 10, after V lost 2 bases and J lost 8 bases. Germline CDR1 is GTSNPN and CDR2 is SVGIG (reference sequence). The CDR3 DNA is TGTGCCTGGAGTTTGTACCAGGGGGCGAAAGGCTACACCTTC. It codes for CAWSLYQGAKGYTF.

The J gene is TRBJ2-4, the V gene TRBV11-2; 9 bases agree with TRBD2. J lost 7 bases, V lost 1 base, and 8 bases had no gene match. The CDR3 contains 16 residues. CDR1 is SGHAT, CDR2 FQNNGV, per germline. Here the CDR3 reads CASSLGSSGGSNIQYF. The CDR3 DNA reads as TGTGCCAGCAGCTTAGGTAGTAGCGGGGGTTCGAACATTCAGTACTTC. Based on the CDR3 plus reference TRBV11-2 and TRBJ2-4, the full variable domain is EAGVAQSPRYKIIEKRQSVAFWCNPISGHATLYWYQQILGQGPKLLIQFQNNGVVDDSQLPKDRFSAERLKGVDSTLKIQPAKLEDSAVYLCASSLGSSGGSNIQYFGAGTRLSVL.

The DNA of the CDR3 is TGTGCCAGCAGCCATGACCTTAGCGGGAGGGATACGCAGTATTTT. Translating it yields CASSHDLSGRDTQYF. V is TRBV5-6 and J is TRBJ2-3; 10 bases fit TRBD2. The CDR3 length is 15 residues. Germline-derived CDR1 and CDR2 are SGHDT and YYEEEE. V was clipped by 4 bases and J by 6 bases; unmatched bases: 8.

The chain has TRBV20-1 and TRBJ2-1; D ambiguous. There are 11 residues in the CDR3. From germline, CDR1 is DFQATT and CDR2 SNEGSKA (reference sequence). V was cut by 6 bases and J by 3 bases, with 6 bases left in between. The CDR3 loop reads CSASLYNEQFF. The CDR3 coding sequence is TGCAGTGCGTCACTCTACAATGAGCAGTTCTTC.

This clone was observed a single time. The CDR3 region has the DNA TGCGCCAGCAGTATGGTAGCTGGAGATACGCAGTATTTT. Translation gives CASSMVAGDTQYF. The chain is built from TRBV5-1 and TRBJ2-3; no definite D call. V was pared by 5 bases and J by 5 bases, with 12 bases between. CDR3 length: 13 amino acids. The germline V gene encodes CDR1 SGHRS and CDR2 YFSETQ.

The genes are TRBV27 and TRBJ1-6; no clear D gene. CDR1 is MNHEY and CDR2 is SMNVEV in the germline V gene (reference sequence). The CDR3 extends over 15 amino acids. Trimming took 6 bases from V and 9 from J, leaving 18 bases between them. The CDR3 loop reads CASSTGREVGSPLHF. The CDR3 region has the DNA TGTGCCAGCAGCACCGGGAGGGAGGTGGGTTCACCCCTCCACTTT.

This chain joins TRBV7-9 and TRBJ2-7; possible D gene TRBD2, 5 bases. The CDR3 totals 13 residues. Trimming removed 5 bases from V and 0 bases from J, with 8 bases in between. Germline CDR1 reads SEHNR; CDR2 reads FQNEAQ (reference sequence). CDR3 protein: CASSPGFSYEQYF. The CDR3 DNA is TGTGCCAGCAGCCCGGGGTTCTCCTACGAGCAGTACTTC.

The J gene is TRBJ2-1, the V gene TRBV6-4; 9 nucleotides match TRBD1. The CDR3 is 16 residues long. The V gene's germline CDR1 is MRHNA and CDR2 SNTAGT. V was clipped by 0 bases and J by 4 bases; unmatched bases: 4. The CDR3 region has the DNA TGTGCCAGCAGTGACTCTCGTGACAGGGGGTACAATGAGCAGTTCTTC. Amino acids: CASSDSRDRGYNEQFF.

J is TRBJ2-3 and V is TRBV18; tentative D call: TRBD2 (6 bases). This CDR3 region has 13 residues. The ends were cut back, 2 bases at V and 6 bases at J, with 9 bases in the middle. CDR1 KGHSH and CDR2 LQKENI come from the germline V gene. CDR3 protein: CASSPAGKDTQYF. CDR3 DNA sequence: TGTGCCAGCTCACCAGCGGGGAAGGATACGCAGTATTTT.

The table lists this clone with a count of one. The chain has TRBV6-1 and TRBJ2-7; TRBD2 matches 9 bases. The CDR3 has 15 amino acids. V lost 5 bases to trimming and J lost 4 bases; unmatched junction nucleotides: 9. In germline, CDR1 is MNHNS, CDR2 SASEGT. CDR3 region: CASSTALSGRYEQYF. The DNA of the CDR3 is TGTGCCAGCAGTACCGCCCTTAGCGGGAGATACGAGCAGTACTTC.

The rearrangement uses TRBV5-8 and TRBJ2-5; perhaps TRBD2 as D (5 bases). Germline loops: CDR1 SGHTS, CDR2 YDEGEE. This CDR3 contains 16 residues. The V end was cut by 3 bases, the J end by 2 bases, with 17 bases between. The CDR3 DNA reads TGTGCCAGCAGCTCCGGAAGTGGGGAGCTACAAGAGACCCAGTACTTC. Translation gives CASSSGSGELQETQYF.

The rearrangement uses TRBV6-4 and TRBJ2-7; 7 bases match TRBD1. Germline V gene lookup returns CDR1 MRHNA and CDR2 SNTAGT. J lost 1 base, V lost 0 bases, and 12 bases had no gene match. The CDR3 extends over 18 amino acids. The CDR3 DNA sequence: TGTGCCAGCAGTGACTCGAAGCGGATCCGGGACAGTTCCTACGAGCAGTACTTC. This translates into CASSDSKRIRDSSYEQYF.

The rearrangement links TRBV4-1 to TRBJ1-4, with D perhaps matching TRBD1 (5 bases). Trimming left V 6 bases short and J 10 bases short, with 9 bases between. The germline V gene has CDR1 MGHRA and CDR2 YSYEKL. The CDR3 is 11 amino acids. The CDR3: CASRTTGKLFF. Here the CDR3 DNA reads TGCGCCAGCAGGACAACAGGAAAACTGTTTTTT.

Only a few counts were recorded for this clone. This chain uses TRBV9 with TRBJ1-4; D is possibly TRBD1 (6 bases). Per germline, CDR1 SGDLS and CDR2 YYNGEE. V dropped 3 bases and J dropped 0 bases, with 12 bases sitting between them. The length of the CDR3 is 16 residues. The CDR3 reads CASSAGDISTNEKLFF. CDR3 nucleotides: TGTGCCAGCAGCGCCGGGGACATATCAACTAATGAAAAACTGTTTTTT.

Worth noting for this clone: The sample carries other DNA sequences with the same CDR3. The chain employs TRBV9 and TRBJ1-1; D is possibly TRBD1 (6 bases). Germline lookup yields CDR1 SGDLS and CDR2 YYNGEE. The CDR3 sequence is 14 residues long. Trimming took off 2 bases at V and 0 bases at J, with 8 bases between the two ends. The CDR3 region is CASSVDSLNTEAFF. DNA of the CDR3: TGTGCCAGCAGCGTGGACAGCTTGAACACTGAAGCTTTCTTT.

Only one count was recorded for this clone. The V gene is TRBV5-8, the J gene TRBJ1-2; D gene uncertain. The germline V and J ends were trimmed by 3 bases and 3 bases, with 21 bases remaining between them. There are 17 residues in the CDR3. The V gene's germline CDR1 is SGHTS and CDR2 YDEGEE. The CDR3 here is CASSSSPGPSEDYGYTF. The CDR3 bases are TGTGCCAGCAGCTCCTCACCTGGGCCCTCTGAAGACTATGGCTACACCTTC.